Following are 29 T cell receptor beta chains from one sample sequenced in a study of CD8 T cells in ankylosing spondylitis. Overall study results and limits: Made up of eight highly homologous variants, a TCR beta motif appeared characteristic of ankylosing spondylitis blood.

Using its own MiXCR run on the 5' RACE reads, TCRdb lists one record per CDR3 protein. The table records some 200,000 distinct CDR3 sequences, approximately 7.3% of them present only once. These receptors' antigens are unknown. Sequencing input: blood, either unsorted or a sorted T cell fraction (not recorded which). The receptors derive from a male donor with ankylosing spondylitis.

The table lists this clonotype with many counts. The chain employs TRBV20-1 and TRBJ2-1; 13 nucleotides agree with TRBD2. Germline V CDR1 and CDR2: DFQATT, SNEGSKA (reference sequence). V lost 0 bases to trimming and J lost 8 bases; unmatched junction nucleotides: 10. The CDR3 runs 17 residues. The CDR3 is CSARELAGGPGFDEQFF. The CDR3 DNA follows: TGCAGTGCTAGAGAACTAGCGGGAGGGCCGGGCTTCGATGAGCAGTTCTTC.

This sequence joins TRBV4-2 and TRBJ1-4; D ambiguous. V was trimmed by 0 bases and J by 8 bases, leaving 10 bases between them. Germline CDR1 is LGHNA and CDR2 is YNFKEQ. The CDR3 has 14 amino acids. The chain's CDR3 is CASSQETMWEKLFF. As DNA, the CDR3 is TGTGCCAGCAGCCAAGAAACCATGTGGGAAAAACTGTTTTTT.

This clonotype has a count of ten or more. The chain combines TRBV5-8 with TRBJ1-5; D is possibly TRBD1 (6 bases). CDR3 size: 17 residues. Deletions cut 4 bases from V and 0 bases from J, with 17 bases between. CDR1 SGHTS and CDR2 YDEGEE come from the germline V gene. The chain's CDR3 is CASSLDWDTHSNQPQHF. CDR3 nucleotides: TGTGCCAGCAGCCTGGATTGGGACACCCATAGCAATCAGCCCCAGCATTTT.

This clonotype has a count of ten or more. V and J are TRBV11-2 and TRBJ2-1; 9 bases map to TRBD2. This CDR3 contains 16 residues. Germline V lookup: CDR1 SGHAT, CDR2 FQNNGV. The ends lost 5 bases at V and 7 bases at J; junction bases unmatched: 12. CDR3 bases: TGTGCCAGCAGCCTCCCTGGTAGCGGGGGCTTAAATGAGCAGTTCTTC. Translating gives CASSLPGSGGLNEQFF. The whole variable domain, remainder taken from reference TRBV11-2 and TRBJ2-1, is EAGVAQSPRYKIIEKRQSVAFWCNPISGHATLYWYQQILGQGPKLLIQFQNNGVVDDSQLPKDRFSAERLKGVDSTLKIQPAKLEDSAVYLCASSLPGSGGLNEQFFGPGTRLTVL.

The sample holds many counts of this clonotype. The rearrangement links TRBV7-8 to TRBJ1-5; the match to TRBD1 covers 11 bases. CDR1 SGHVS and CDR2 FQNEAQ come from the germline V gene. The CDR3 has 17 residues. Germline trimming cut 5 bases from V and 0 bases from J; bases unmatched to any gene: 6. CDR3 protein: CASSAGQGVYSNQPQHF. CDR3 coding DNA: TGTGCCAGCAGCGCGGGACAGGGGGTGTATAGCAATCAGCCCCAGCATTTT.

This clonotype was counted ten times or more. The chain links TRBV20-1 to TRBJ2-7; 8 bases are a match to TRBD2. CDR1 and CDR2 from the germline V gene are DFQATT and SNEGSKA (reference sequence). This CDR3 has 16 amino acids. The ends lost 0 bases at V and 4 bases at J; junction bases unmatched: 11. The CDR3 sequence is CSARDVRAGVIYEQYF. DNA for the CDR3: TGCAGTGCTAGAGATGTAAGAGCGGGAGTTATTTACGAGCAGTACTTC.

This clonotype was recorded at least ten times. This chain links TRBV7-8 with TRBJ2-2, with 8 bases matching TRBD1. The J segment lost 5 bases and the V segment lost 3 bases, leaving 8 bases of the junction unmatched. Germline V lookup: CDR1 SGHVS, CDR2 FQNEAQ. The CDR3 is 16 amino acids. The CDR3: CASSFGTGYRTGELFF. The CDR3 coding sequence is TGTGCCAGCAGCTTCGGGACAGGATATCGAACCGGGGAGCTGTTTTTT.

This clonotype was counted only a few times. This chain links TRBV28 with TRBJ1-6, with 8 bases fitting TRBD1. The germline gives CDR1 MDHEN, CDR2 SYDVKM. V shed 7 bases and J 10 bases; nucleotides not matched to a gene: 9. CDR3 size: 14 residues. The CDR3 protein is CASTSRTGSSPLHF. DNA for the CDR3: TGTGCCAGCACCTCGAGGACAGGGAGCTCACCCCTCCACTTT.

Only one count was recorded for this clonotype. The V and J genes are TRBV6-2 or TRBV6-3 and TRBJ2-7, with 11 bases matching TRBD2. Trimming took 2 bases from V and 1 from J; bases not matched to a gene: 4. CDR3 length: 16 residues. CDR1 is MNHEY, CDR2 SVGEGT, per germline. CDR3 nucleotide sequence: TGTGCCAGCAGTTACCAGGGACTAGCGGTTTCCTACGAGCAGTACTTC. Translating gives CASSYQGLAVSYEQYF.

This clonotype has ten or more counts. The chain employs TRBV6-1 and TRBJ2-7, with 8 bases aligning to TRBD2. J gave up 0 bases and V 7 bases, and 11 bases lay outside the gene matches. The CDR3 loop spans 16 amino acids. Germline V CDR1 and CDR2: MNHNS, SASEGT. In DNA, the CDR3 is TGTGCCAGCAAACGGGAGGGGGGCACGGTCTCCTACGAGCAGTACTTC. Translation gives CASKREGGTVSYEQYF.

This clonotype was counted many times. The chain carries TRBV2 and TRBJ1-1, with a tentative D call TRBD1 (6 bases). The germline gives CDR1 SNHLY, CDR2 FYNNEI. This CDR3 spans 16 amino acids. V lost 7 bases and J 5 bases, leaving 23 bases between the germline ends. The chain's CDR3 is CASNHPGMGAGTEAFF. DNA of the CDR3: TGTGCCAGCAATCATCCGGGGATGGGGGCAGGGACTGAAGCTTTCTTT.

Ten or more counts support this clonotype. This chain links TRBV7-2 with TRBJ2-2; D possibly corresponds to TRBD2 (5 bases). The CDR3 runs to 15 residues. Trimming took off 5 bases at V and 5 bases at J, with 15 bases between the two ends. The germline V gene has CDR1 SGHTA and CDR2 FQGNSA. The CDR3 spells CASSPGLPWTGELFF. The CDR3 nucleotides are TGTGCCAGCAGCCCCGGACTGCCGTGGACCGGGGAGCTGTTTTTT.

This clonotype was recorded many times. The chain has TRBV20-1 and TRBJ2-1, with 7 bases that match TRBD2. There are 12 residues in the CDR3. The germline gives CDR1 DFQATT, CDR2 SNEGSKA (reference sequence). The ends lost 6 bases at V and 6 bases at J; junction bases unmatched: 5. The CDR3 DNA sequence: TGCAGTGCAGGACTAGTTCCCAATGAGCAGTTCTTC. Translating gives CSAGLVPNEQFF.

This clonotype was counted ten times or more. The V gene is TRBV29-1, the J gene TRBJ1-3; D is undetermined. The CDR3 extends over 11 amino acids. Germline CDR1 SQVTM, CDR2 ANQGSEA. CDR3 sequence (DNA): TGCGGCGGAGGGTTTGGAAACACCATATATTTT. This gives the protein CGGGFGNTIYF.

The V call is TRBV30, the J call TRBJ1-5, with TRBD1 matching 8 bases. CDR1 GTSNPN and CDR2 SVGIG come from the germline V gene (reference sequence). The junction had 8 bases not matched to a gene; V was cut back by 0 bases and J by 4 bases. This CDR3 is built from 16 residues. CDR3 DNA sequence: TGTGCCTGGAGTGTACCGGGGGACAGGCTAAATCAGCCCCAGCATTTT. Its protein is CAWSVPGDRLNQPQHF.

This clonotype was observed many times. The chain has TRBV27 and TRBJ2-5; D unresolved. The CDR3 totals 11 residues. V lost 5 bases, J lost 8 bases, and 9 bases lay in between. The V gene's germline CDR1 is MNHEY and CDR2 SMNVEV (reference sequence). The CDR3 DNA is TGTGCCAGCAGTCACTCCGGTACCCAGTACTTC. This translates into CASSHSGTQYF.

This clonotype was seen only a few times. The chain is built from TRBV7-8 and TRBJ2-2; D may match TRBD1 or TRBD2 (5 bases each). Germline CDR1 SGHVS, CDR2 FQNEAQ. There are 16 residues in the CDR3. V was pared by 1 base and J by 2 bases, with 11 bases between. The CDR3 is CASSLDWDGNTGELFF. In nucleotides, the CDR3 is TGTGCCAGCAGCTTAGACTGGGACGGAAACACCGGGGAGCTGTTTTTT.

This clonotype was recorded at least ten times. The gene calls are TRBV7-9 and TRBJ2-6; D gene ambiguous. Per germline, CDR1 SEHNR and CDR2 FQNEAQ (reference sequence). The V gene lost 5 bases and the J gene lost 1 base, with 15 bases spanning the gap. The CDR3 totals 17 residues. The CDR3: CASSPPVVGSGANVLTF. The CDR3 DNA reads TGTGCCAGCAGCCCACCCGTGGTTGGGTCTGGGGCCAACGTCCTGACTTTC.

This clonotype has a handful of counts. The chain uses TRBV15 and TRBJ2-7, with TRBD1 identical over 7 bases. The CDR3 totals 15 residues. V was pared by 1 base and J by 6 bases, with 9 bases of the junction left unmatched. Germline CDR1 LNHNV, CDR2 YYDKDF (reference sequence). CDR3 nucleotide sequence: TGTGCCACCAGCAGAGGGACAGGAGTGGGCACCGAGCAGTACTTC. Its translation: CATSRGTGVGTEQYF.

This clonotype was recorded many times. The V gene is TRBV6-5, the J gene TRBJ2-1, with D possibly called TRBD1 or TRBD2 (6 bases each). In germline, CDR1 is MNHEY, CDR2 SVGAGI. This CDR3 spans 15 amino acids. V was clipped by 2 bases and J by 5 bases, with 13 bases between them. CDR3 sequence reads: CASSYPPGANNEQFF. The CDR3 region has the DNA TGTGCCAGCAGTTACCCGCCGGGGGCAAACAATGAGCAGTTCTTC.

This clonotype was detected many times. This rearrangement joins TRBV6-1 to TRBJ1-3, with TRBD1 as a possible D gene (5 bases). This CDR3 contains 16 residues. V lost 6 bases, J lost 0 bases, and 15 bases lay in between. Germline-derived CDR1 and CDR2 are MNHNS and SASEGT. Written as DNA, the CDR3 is TGTGCCAGCAGGGATTTGGACACGAGCTCTGGAAACACCATATATTTT. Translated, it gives CASRDLDTSSGNTIYF.

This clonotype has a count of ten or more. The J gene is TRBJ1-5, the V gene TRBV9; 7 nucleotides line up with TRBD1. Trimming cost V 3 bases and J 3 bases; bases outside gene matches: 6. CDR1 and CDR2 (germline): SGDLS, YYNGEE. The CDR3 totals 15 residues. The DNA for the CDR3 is TGTGCCAGCAGCGCCTCCGGGACAGCCAATCAGCCCCAGCATTTT. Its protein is CASSASGTANQPQHF.

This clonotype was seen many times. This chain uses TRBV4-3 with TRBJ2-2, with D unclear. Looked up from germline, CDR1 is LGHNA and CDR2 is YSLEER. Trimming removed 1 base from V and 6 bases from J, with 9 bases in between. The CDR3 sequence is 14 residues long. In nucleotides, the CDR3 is TGCGCCAGCAGCCAAGGGGGAAGCTCCGGGGAGCTGTTTTTT. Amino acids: CASSQGGSSGELFF.

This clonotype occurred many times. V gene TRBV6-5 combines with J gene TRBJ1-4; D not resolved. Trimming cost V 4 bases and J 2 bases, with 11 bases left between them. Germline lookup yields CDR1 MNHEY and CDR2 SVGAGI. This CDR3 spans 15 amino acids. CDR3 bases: TGTGCCAGCAGTTCGGAGGGATTTACTAATGAAAAACTGTTTTTT. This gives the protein CASSSEGFTNEKLFF.

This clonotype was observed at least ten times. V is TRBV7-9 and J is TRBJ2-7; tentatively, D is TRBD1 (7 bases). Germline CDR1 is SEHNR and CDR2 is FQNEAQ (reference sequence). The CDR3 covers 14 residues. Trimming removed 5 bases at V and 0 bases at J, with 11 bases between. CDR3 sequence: CASSRGTASYEQYF. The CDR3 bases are TGTGCCAGCAGCCGGGGGACAGCCTCCTACGAGCAGTACTTC.

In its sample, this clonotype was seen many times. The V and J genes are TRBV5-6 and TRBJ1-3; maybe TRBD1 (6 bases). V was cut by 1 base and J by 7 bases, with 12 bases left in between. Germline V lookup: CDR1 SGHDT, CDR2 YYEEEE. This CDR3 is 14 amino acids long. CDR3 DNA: TGTGCCAGCAGCTTGCACAGGGTTATGAACACCATATATTTT. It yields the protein CASSLHRVMNTIYF. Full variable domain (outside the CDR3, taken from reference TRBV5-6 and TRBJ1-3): DAGVTQSPTHLIKTRGQQVTLRCSPKSGHDTVSWYQQALGQGPQFIFQYYEEEERQRGNFPDRFSGHQFPNYSSELNVNALLLGDSALYLCASSLHRVMNTIYFGEGSWLTVV.

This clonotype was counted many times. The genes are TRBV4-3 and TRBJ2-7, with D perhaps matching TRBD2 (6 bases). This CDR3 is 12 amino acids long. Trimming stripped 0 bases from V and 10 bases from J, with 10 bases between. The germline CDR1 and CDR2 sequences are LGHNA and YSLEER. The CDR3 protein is CASSQDGGYQYF. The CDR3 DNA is TGCGCCAGCAGCCAAGACGGGGGATACCAGTACTTC.

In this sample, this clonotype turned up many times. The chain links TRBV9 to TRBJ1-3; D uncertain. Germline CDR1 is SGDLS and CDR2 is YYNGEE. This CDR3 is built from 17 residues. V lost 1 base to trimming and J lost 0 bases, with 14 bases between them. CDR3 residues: CASSVRKQPSSGNTIYF. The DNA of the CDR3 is TGTGCCAGCAGCGTACGGAAGCAGCCTTCCTCTGGAAACACCATATATTTT. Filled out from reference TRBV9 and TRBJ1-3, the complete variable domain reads DSGVTQTPKHLITATGQRVTLRCSPRSGDLSVYWYQQSLDQGLQFLIQYYNGEERAKGNILERFSAQQFPDLHSELNLSSLELGDSALYFCASSVRKQPSSGNTIYFGEGSWLTVV.

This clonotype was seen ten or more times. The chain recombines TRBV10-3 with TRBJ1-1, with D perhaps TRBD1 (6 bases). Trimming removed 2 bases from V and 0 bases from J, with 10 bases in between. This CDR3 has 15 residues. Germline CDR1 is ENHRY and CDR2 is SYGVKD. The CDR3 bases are TGTGCCATCAGTGAGAACACAGGGATGAACACTGAAGCTTTCTTT. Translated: CAISENTGMNTEAFF.